A selection of T cell receptor beta chains follows, all from one sample in a study of high-grade serous ovarian cancer treatment subgroups. The method was immunoSEQ multiplex PCR; TCRdb's version includes in-frame clones alone and lacks a portion of them. This sample has about 2,700 clones, with over 70% found just once. Sequenced input: tumor tissue. These receptors came from a human donor with high-grade serous ovarian cancer. Both conserved end residues are part of each CDR3. D genes are given only for firm matches. Clone size is stated in some rows and not others, as once, few, many or a class when expanded.

j_call: TRBJ2-3; clone_size: .; d_call: .; v_call: TRBV28; cdr3_nt: TGTGCCAGCAGTCTCACAGGGTCCCACACAGATACGCAGTATTTT; cdr3_aa: CASSLTGSHTDTQYF
j_call: TRBJ2-3; clone_size: .; d_call: TRBD2; v_call: TRBV10-3; cdr3_nt: TGTGCCATCAGTGACCAACTAGCGGGGGGGTCCACTAGCACAGATACGCAGTATTTT; cdr3_aa: CAISDQLAGGSTSTDTQYF
j_call: TRBJ2-7; clone_size: few; d_call: .; v_call: TRBV5-8; cdr3_nt: TGTGCCAGCAGCCCACCAGGGATCCCCATTTACGAGCAGTACTTC; cdr3_aa: CASSPPGIPIYEQYF
j_call: TRBJ2-5; clone_size: .; d_call: .; v_call: TRBV28; cdr3_nt: TGTGCCAGCAGTTACCCCGGGACCCCGACAGAGACCCAGTACTTC; cdr3_aa: CASSYPGTPTETQYF
j_call: TRBJ1-3; clone_size: .; d_call: .; v_call: TRBV2; cdr3_nt: TGTGCCAGCAAAGGCGGTTGGGGAAACACCATATATTTT; cdr3_aa: CASKGGWGNTIYF
j_call: TRBJ1-4; clone_size: few; d_call: TRBD1; v_call: TRBV18; cdr3_nt: TGTGCCAGCTCCCAGGGGGAGAGTGAAAAACTGTTTTTT; cdr3_aa: CASSQGESEKLFF
j_call: TRBJ2-3; clone_size: .; d_call: .; v_call: TRBV28; cdr3_nt: TGTGCCAGCAGTAGGCGGGGCACAGATACGCAGTATTTT; cdr3_aa: CASSRRGTDTQYF
j_call: TRBJ2-7; clone_size: .; d_call: .; v_call: TRBV28; cdr3_nt: TGTGCCAGCAGTCCCCCGGGGAGGCCCTCCTACGAGCAGTACTTC; cdr3_aa: CASSPPGRPSYEQYF
j_call: TRBJ2-7; clone_size: .; d_call: .; v_call: TRBV28; cdr3_nt: TGTGCCAGCAGCCCCCAGGGGAGGCCCTCCTACGAGCAGTACTTC; cdr3_aa: CASSPQGRPSYEQYF
j_call: TRBJ2-4; clone_size: .; d_call: TRBD2; v_call: TRBV7-2; cdr3_nt: TGTGCCAGCAGCTTAGCGTTTAGCGGGGGGGTTGGAGCCAAAAACATTCAGTACTTC; cdr3_aa: CASSLAFSGGVGAKNIQYF
j_call: TRBJ1-3; clone_size: .; d_call: .; v_call: TRBV28; cdr3_nt: TGTGCCAGCAGTTTAGAATCTCCGCCGGCTGGGACGGACTCTGGAAACACCATATATTTT; cdr3_aa: CASSLESPPAGTDSGNTIYF
j_call: TRBJ1-2; clone_size: once; d_call: .; v_call: TRBV28; cdr3_nt: TGTGCCAGCAGTTTCCCGAGTGTTCCTAACTATGGCTACACCTTC; cdr3_aa: CASSFPSVPNYGYTF
j_call: TRBJ2-7; clone_size: once; d_call: .; v_call: TRBV28; cdr3_nt: TGTGCCAGCAGTTTCCCGGGACTCCCTCAGCCCGAGCAGTACTTC; cdr3_aa: CASSFPGLPQPEQYF
j_call: TRBJ2-1; clone_size: .; d_call: TRBD1; v_call: TRBV4-1; cdr3_nt: TGCGCCAGCAGCCAAGATTACTGGACAGGATCCTACAATGAGCAGTTCTTC; cdr3_aa: CASSQDYWTGSYNEQFF
j_call: TRBJ2-2; clone_size: .; d_call: .; v_call: TRBV7-9; cdr3_nt: TGTGCCAGCAGCTTTACTCGGGGCACCGGGGAGCTGTTTTTT; cdr3_aa: CASSFTRGTGELFF
j_call: TRBJ2-1; clone_size: .; d_call: TRBD2; v_call: TRBV28; cdr3_nt: TGTGCCAGCAGTCCCCCGGGACTACCAGCAGGCGAGCAGTTCTTC; cdr3_aa: CASSPPGLPAGEQFF
j_call: TRBJ1-1; clone_size: .; d_call: .; v_call: TRBV4-2; cdr3_nt: TGTGCCAGCAGCCAAGAGGGGGGCTCGAACACTGAAGCTTTCTTT; cdr3_aa: CASSQEGGSNTEAFF
j_call: TRBJ2-5; clone_size: .; d_call: .; v_call: TRBV7-8; cdr3_nt: TGTGCCAGCAGCTTTAGCGGTCCGGGGGCCCAGTACTTC; cdr3_aa: CASSFSGPGAQYF
j_call: TRBJ2-7; clone_size: large; d_call: .; v_call: TRBV29-1; cdr3_nt: TGCAGCGTTGAAGATGTAGCGAGGCAGTACTTC; cdr3_aa: CSVEDVARQYF
j_call: TRBJ2-2; clone_size: .; d_call: .; v_call: TRBV11-2; cdr3_nt: TGTGCCAGCAGCTTGGAATGGAACACCGGGGAGCTGTTTTTT; cdr3_aa: CASSLEWNTGELFF
j_call: TRBJ1-6; clone_size: .; d_call: .; v_call: TRBV5-6; cdr3_nt: TGTGCCAGCAGCGGGTGGGGGGGGCGGTCACCCCTCCACTTT; cdr3_aa: CASSGWGGRSPLHF
j_call: TRBJ2-2; clone_size: .; d_call: .; v_call: TRBV2; cdr3_nt: TGTGCCAGCAGTGAAGCGCTTGGGAACACCGGGGAGCTGTTTTTT; cdr3_aa: CASSEALGNTGELFF